This TCR beta chain is drawn from a study of molecular identifiers for immune sequencing clone quantification (dated by TCRdb to 2016 to 2019). Study-wide context: In a replicate experiment, RNA from roughly 20,000 or 100,000 naive CD8 T cells was split into five aliquots, four of which were sequenced. This methods study used CD8 T cells to benchmark TCR RNA copy counting and molecular-identifier clustering-based TCR repertoire sequencing (MIDCIRS).

Libraries of naive CD8 T cells were generated from around 20,000 to 990,000 sorted cells, with 10%, 30% or 50% of the purified RNA used. On a BD FACSAria II, naive CD8 T cells were FACS-sorted as CD8+CD4-CCR7+CD45RA+ and collected into RLT Plus buffer. To test detection sensitivity, Jurkat RNA equal to under 13 TCR copies was added to samples of roughly 19,000-1,100,000 naive CD8 T cells. CD8 T cells were enriched using RosetteSep CD8+ T Cell Enrichment Cocktail and Ficoll-Paque, and the enriched cells then underwent ACK red cell lysis. Taken from the germline V gene (reference sequence), the CDR1 and CDR2 loops are LGHDT and YNNKEL. The CDR3, from cysteine to phenylalanine, totals 19 residues. The sequence is cut down to CDR3 DNA, 57 bases in frame from base 1. The V end gives up 0 bases and the J end 1 base, leaving 12 bases in the junction not matched to a gene. Library method: PCR. Sequencing instrument: Illumina HiSeq 4000. Preparation of bulk TCR libraries followed a previously described approach, with the TCR primers listed in Table S5. The Qiagen AllPrep DNA/RNA kit was used to purify total RNA. Before analysis, reads from multiple sequencing runs of one library were combined. The authors processed their data as follows. Reads were retained only if an exact TCR constant sequence was present, and the retained reads were trimmed to 150 nt and grouped according to their 12-nt molecular barcodes. Reads in each barcode group were sub-clustered using a 15% Levenshtein threshold, and a quality-weighted consensus sequence was built for each RNA molecule. Non-functional sequences were excluded, and lower-count sequences lying one edit away from another sequence were also excluded. Based on fitting two negative binomial distributions, any barcode sub-cluster with under 20% of the maximum read count was discarded. In TCRdb, the public reads were trimmed at Q25 with fastp and aligned with MiXCR, with productive beta chains retained. All rows with the same CDR3 protein become a single entry with the most common DNA and genes. The V and J calls and clone size come from TCRdb's table, not from the authors' own analysis. The sample profile shows about 640,000 distinct CDR3 sequences; just under 20% of them were found once. The leading ten clones occupy roughly 0.9% of the sample.

Remarks on this clonotype: Its cognate antigen has yet to be identified. No qualities accompany the bases; no much larger clone lies one base away.

What the study reported, not specific to this receptor: In CMV-specific effector cells, clones with more than 20 RNA copies contained over 98% of molecules, whereas in naive cells such clones contained under 1% of molecules. Modeling gave about three recovered TCR RNA copies per cell versus 9.5 to 10 by digital PCR, implying 25% to 30% capture efficiency. Spiked-in Jurkat TCR RNA equal to a single cell's worth was reported to be detectable even within 1,100,000 naive CD8 T cells. When barcode sub-clustering was omitted, TCR diversity was inflated by chimeric consensus sequences, with chimeras reaching as high as 47%. Highly expanded clone sizes could be underestimated because identical TCR molecules may share a barcode. The naive libraries included spiked-in Jurkat TCR RNA (roughly 9 copies' worth), and this RNA is not part of the donor repertoire.

The origin of this receptor is a human donor in good health. Some libraries in this study had Jurkat cell RNA spiked in. The receptor chain draws on TRBV3-1 and TRBJ2-7; TRBD2 fits 10 bases in the junction. What was sequenced was naive CD8+ T cells from blood, with Jurkat cell RNA spiked in. The sample's cell subset or site label, decoded: FACS-sorted CD8+CD4-CCR7+CD45RA+ naive T cells. The sequenced DNA: TGTGCCAGCAGCCAAGATCTTCGGCTAGCGGGGGCCCTATCCTACGAGCAGTACTTC. It translates as CASSQDLRLAGALSYEQYF.